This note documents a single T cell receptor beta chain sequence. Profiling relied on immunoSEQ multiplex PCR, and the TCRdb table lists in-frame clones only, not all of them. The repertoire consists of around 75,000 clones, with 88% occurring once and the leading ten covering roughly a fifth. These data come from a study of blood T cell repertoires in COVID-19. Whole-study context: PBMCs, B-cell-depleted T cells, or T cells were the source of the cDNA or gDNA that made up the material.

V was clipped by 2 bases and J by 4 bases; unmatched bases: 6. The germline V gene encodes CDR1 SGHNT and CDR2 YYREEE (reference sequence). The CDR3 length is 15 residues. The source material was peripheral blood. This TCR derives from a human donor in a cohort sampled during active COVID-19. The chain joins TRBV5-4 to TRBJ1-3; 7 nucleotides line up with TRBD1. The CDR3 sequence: CASSFGTGAGNTIYF. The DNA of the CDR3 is TGTGCCAGCAGCTTTGGCACAGGGGCAGGAAACACCATATATTTT.